This T cell receptor beta chain appears in the sequencing data of a study of blood T cell repertoires in COVID-19. Sequenced by immunoSEQ multiplex PCR; TCRdb stores in-frame clones only, minus some. The sample shows a few hundred thousand clones, over 75% of them seen only once. Ages ranged from roughly 18 to 95 years, with residence in 24 US areas. Cohort allocation depended upon clinical history that participants reported. Cohort 3 recovered donors had two negative PCRs, clearance, or symptom resolution. The CDR3 totals 14 residues. In germline, CDR1 is KGHSH, CDR2 LQKENI. V was clipped by 3 bases and J by 5 bases; unmatched bases: 5.

Sequencing was done on a sample of PBMCs or T cells enriched from blood (not recorded which). This chain connects TRBV18 to TRBJ1-1, with 8 bases fitting TRBD1. The receptor was derived from a woman aged 40 to 55 who had recovered from COVID-19. For the CDR3, the DNA is TGTGCCAGCTCACCGGGGGGACAGGCAACTGAAGCTTTCTTT. This codes for CASSPGGQATEAFF. Based on the CDR3 plus reference TRBV18 and TRBJ1-1, the full variable domain is NAGVMQNPRHLVRRRGQEARLRCSPMKGHSHVYWYRQLPEEGLKFMVYLQKENIIDESGMPKERFSAEFPKEGPSILRIQQVVRGDSAAYFCASSPGGQATEAFFGQGTRLTVV.